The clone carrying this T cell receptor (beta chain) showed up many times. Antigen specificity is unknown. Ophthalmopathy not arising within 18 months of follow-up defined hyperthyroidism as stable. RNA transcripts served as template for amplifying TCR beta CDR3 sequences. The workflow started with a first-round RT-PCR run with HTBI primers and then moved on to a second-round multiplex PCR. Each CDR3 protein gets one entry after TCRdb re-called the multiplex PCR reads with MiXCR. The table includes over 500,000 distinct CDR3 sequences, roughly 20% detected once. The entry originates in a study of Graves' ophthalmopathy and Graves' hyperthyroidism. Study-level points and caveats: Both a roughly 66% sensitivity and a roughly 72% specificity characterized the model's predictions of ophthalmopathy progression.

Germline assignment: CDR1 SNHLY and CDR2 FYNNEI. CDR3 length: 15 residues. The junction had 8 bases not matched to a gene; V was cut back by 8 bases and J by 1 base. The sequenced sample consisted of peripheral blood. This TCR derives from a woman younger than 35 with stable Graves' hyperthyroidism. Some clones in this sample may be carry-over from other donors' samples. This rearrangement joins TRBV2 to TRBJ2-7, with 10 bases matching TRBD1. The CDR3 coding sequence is TGTGCCAGCCTTGACAGGGGGCGCGAATCCTACGAGCAGTACTTC. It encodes CASLDRGRESYEQYF.